This TCR beta chain was observed in a study of blood T cell repertoires in COVID-19. Study in general: Researchers got acute and convalescent COVID-19 samples from the United States, Italy and Spain. Sample material is recorded as cDNA or gDNA derived from T cells, B-cell-depleted T cells, or PBMCs.

This CDR3 is built from 16 residues. Germline assignment: CDR1 SGHAT and CDR2 FQNNGV. J lost 0 bases, V lost 8 bases, and 8 bases had no gene match. Per the authors' pipeline: Cell counts per sample came from amplifying reference gene primers. Libraries were prepared by immunoSEQ multiplex PCR; TCRdb keeps only in-frame clonotypes and omits some of them. D and trimming come from the DNA, and the V and J calls and clone size come from that table. Among roughly 160,000 clones listed, roughly 86% were seen once. The clonotype was recovered from a woman of 80 years or more with COVID-19, enrolled during active disease. The chain carries TRBV11-2 and TRBJ2-3, with 10 positions matching TRBD2. The sample comprised peripheral blood. CDR3 residues: CASVELAGVSTDTQYF. The CDR3 DNA reads as TGTGCCAGCGTGGAGCTAGCGGGAGTAAGCACAGATACGCAGTATTTT.